A single sample gave rise to the 15 T cell receptor beta chains below, sequenced in a study of vaccination and CD4 T cells after COVID-19. Cultured CD4+ T-cell DNA underwent Oncomine TCR Beta short-read sequencing. TCRdb reprocessed the PCR reads with MiXCR, giving one entry per CDR3 protein. The sample records over 15,000 distinct CDR3 sequences, roughly 43% being singletons. Their antigens are not known. The treatment here: approximately 10-day PBMC culture with coronavirus spike peptide pools or control peptides (ViraFEST assay). The sequencing used CD4+ T cells from blood, cultured in vitro, collected after SARS-CoV-2 vaccination. The receptors were sampled from a human donor who had recovered from COVID-19.

J is TRBJ2-4 and V is TRBV5-4; TRBD2 agrees at 9 bases. The germline V gene encodes CDR1 SGHNT and CDR2 YYREEE (reference sequence). CDR3 length: 14 residues. Germline trimming cut 0 bases from V and 6 bases from J; bases unmatched to any gene: 1. The CDR3 DNA is TGTGCCAGCAGCTTGGGCGGGGGGGCAAACATTCAGTACTTC. The encoded protein is CASSLGGGANIQYF. Complete variable domain (other parts from reference TRBV5-4 and TRBJ2-4): ETGVTQSPTHLIKTRGQQVTLRCSSQSGHNTVSWYQQALGQGPQFIFQYYREEENGRGNFPPRFSGLQFPNYSSELNVNALELDDSALYLCASSLGGGANIQYFGAGTRLSVL.

This clonotype occurred a few times. The chain combines TRBV4-1 with TRBJ2-7; maybe TRBD1 (7 bases). The CDR3 contains 17 residues. Deletions cut 4 bases from V and 0 bases from J, with 19 bases between. The germline CDR1 and CDR2 sequences are MGHRA and YSYEKL. DNA of the CDR3: TGCGCCAGCAGCCCACTAAGGGGCAGGGGGGACTCCTACGAGCAGTACTTC. As protein: CASSPLRGRGDSYEQYF.

The rearrangement uses TRBV20-1 and TRBJ2-5; the match to TRBD2 covers 9 bases. With V trimmed by 0 bases and J by 0 bases, 2 bases remained unmatched. Germline loops: CDR1 DFQATT, CDR2 SNEGSKA (reference sequence). The CDR3 contains 15 residues. The CDR3 bases are TGCAGTGCTAGAGATCTAGCGGGGTACCAAGAGACCCAGTACTTC. It codes for CSARDLAGYQETQYF.

The J gene is TRBJ2-5, the V gene TRBV9, with D possibly being TRBD2 (6 bases). Germline V CDR1 and CDR2: SGDLS, YYNGEE. Trimming removed 1 base from V and 3 bases from J, with 16 bases in between. The CDR3 loop spans 16 amino acids. The CDR3 bases are TGTGCCAGCAGCGTAACCTTGGGAGGCCCCGAAGAGACCCAGTACTTC. Encoded protein: CASSVTLGGPEETQYF.

This clonotype was observed a few times. The chain joins TRBV20-1 to TRBJ2-3; tentative D call: TRBD2 (6 bases). CDR1 is DFQATT, CDR2 SNEGSKA, per germline (reference sequence). The length of the CDR3 is 14 residues. Trimming stripped 5 bases from V and 3 bases from J, with 15 bases between. The CDR3 bases are TGCAGTGCTCCCCGGGCTAGCGATACAGATACGCAGTATTTT. Protein sequence: CSAPRASDTDTQYF.

Relative to its sample, this clonotype is large. The rearrangement links TRBV7-3 to TRBJ2-3; D tentatively fits TRBD1 or TRBD2 (5 bases each). This CDR3 contains 16 residues. The germline V gene encodes CDR1 SGHTA and CDR2 FQGTGA. Trimming took 2 bases from V and 1 from J, leaving 13 bases between them. The CDR3: CASSLGTASGTDTQYF. In DNA form, the CDR3 reads TGTGCCAGCAGCTTAGGGACGGCCTCGGGCACAGATACGCAGTATTTT.

CDR3 in amino acids: CSARETAVMNTEAFF. Here the CDR3 DNA reads TGCAGTGCTAGAGAAACGGCAGTGATGAACACTGAAGCTTTCTTT. The chain has TRBV20-1 and TRBJ1-1; D uncertain. This CDR3 comprises 15 residues. Trimming left V 0 bases short and J 0 bases short, with 11 bases between. CDR1 is DFQATT, CDR2 SNEGSKA, per germline (reference sequence).

This clonotype was seen more than once but under ten times. CDR3 bases: TGTGCCAGTAGCCCCCCTGCGGGTTGGGGCACTGAAGCTTTCTTT. Amino acids: CASSPPAGWGTEAFF. This chain joins TRBV19 and TRBJ1-1; unclear D gene. CDR1 and CDR2 from the germline V gene are LNHDA and SQIVND (reference sequence). The CDR3 contains 15 residues. Deletions cut 6 bases from V and 4 bases from J, with 18 bases between.

This clonotype was detected a few times. V gene TRBV27 combines with J gene TRBJ2-3, with 11 bases identical to TRBD2. Trimming removed 6 bases from V and 5 bases from J; junction bases left unmatched: 4. Germline V lookup: CDR1 MNHEY, CDR2 SMNVEV (reference sequence). The CDR3 has 14 residues. CDR3 DNA: TGTGCCAGCAGGCGACTAGCGGGAAAAGATACGCAGTATTTT. Amino acid sequence: CASRRLAGKDTQYF.

There are a few counts of this clonotype. The chain carries TRBV25-1 and TRBJ1-2; weak D call: TRBD1 (6 bases). V was shortened by 6 bases and J by 5 bases, with 13 bases between the two germline ends. Germline values: CDR1 MGHDK, CDR2 SYGVNS. This CDR3 spans 13 amino acids. CDR3: CASRQGGLYGYTF. The DNA of the CDR3 is TGTGCCAGCAGACAGGGTGGGTTGTATGGCTACACCTTC.

This clonotype was counted only a few times. The rearrangement uses TRBV7-2 and TRBJ2-2; D is perhaps TRBD1 (6 bases). Germline V CDR1 and CDR2: SGHTA, FQGNSA. V lost 7 bases and J 4 bases, leaving 13 bases between the germline ends. This CDR3 contains 14 residues. The CDR3 loop is CASKGHLITGELFF. The CDR3 nucleotides read TGTGCCAGCAAGGGACACCTCATCACCGGGGAGCTGTTTTTT.

The chain couples TRBV10-3 to TRBJ2-1, with D possibly TRBD1 on 6 matching bases. Germline assignment: CDR1 ENHRY and CDR2 SYGVKD. The V and J ends lost 4 bases and 2 bases respectively, with 12 bases between them. This CDR3 comprises 15 residues. Here the CDR3 reads CAISVGTQTYNEQFF. Written as DNA, the CDR3 is TGTGCCATCAGTGTAGGGACACAGACCTACAATGAGCAGTTCTTC.

This clonotype was seen only once. This chain joins TRBV20-1 and TRBJ2-3; 16 bases line up with TRBD2. This CDR3 has 19 amino acids. The V and J ends lost 4 bases and 1 base, in that order; junction bases with no gene match: 11. Germline V gene data show CDR1 as DFQATT and CDR2 as SNEGSKA (reference sequence). The DNA for the CDR3 is TGCAGTGCTAAACCTCTCGGGACTAGCGGGAGGGTCCGCACAGATACGCAGTATTTT. This codes for CSAKPLGTSGRVRTDTQYF.

This clonotype was recorded only once. The chain is built from TRBV10-3 and TRBJ2-5; 10 bases fit TRBD2. The CDR3 has 19 amino acids. Germline lookup yields CDR1 ENHRY and CDR2 SYGVKD. V was clipped by 2 bases and J by 4 bases; unmatched bases: 16. The CDR3 bases are TGTGCCATCAGTGAGGGGCTAGCGGGAGTTGTTGGGTCGGGAGAGACCCAGTACTTC. It yields the protein CAISEGLAGVVGSGETQYF.

This clonotype occurred a few times. The chain couples TRBV20-1 to TRBJ2-3; the D gene could be TRBD1 or TRBD2 (6 bases each). The V gene's germline CDR1 is DFQATT and CDR2 SNEGSKA (reference sequence). The CDR3 runs 15 residues. Trimming removed 5 bases from V and 6 bases from J, with 21 bases in between. The CDR3 is CSAPGAARRVDTQYF. The CDR3 region has the DNA TGCAGTGCTCCGGGGGCTGCTCGCCGGGTGGATACGCAGTATTTT.